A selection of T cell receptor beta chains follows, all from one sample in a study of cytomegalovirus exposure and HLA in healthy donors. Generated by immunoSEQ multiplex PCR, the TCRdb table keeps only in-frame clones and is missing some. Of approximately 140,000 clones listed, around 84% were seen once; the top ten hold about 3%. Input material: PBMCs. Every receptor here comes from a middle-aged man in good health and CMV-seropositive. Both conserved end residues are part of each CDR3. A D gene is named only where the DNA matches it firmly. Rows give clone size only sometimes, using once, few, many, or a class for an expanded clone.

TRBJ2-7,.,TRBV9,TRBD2,CASSAQSGSSYEQYF,TGTGCCAGCAGCGCCCAAAGCGGGAGCTCCTACGAGCAGTACTTC
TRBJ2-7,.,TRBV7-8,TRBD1,CASSLAGTGTYEQYF,TGTGCCAGCAGCTTAGCCGGGACAGGGACATACGAGCAGTACTTC
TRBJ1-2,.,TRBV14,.,CASSRVDGNNYGYTF,TGTGCCAGCAGCCGTGTGGACGGGAATAACTATGGCTACACCTTC
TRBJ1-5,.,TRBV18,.,CASSLRERFSNQPQHF,TGTGCCAGCTCACTTCGAGAGAGATTCAGCAATCAGCCCCAGCATTTT
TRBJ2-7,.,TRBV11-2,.,CASSTDIQDSYEQYF,TGTGCCAGCAGCACTGATATTCAGGACAGCTACGAGCAGTACTTC
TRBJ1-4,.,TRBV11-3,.,CASSPGGTSNEKLFF,TGTGCCAGCAGCCCCGGAGGGACGAGTAATGAAAAACTGTTTTTT
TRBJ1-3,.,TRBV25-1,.,CASSVLGAYGNTIYF,TGTGCCAGCAGTGTACTGGGGGCGTATGGAAACACCATATATTTT
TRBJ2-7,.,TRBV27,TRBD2,CASSPLGGRGDEQYF,TGTGCCAGCAGTCCCCTCGGCGGGAGGGGCGACGAGCAGTACTTC
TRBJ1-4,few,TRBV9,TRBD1,CASSERTGEYEKLFF,TGTGCCAGCAGCGAGCGGACAGGGGAATACGAAAAACTGTTTTTT
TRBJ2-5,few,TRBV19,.,CASSIGGRPHETQYF,TGTGCCAGTAGTATTGGAGGGAGACCCCACGAGACCCAGTACTTC
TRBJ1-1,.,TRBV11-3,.,CASSLTVDTEAFF,TGTGCCAGCAGCCTAACAGTGGACACTGAAGCTTTCTTT
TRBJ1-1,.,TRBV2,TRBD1,CASSLRRDRAKAFF,TGTGCCAGCAGCCTTCGCCGGGACAGGGCAAAAGCTTTCTTT
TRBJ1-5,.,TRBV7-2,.,CASSLGHRNNQPQHF,TGTGCCAGCAGCTTAGGCCACAGGAACAATCAGCCCCAGCATTTT
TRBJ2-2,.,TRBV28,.,CASSASTGIWSGGELFF,TGTGCCAGCAGTGCCAGTACAGGGATTTGGTCAGGCGGGGAGCTGTTTTTT
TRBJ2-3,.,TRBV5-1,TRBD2,CASSASTSGVITDTQYF,TGCGCCAGCAGCGCCTCCACTAGCGGGGTAATCACAGATACGCAGTATTTT
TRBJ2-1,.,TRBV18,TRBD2,CASSPGRLAGNNEQFF,TGTGCCAGCTCACCCGGTAGACTAGCGGGAAACAATGAGCAGTTCTTC
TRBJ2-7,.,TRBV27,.,CASSAATRSYEQYF,TGTGCCAGCAGTGCGGCCACCCGATCCTACGAGCAGTACTTC
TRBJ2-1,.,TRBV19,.,CASSEGWSGAGLFF,TGTGCCAGTAGTGAGGGTTGGAGCGGAGCTGGGCTGTTCTTC
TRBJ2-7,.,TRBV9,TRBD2,CASSVDPSGRDEQYF,TGTGCCAGCAGCGTAGATCCTAGCGGGAGGGACGAGCAGTACTTC
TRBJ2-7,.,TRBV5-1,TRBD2,CASSHGLAGSSEQYF,TGCGCCAGCAGCCACGGACTAGCGGGGTCCTCCGAGCAGTACTTC
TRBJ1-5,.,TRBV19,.,CASSFVGGYSNQPQHF,TGTGCCAGTAGTTTCGTCGGGGGATATAGCAATCAGCCCCAGCATTTT
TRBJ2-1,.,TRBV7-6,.,CASSSGRTQYNEQFF,TGTGCCAGCAGCTCAGGGAGGACACAGTACAATGAGCAGTTCTTC
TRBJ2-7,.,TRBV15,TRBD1,CATSRGNGQVPYEQYF,TGTGCCACCAGCAGAGGAAACGGACAGGTCCCCTACGAGCAGTACTTC
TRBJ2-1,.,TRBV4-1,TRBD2,CASSQGLAGGGLEQFF,TGCGCCAGCAGCCAAGGACTAGCGGGGGGGGGCTTGGAGCAGTTCTTC
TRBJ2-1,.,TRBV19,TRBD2,CAVSGRPYNEQFF,TGTGCCGTTAGCGGGAGACCTTACAATGAGCAGTTCTTC
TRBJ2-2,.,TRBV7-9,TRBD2,CASRQAGNEAGELFF,TGTGCCAGCAGACAAGCGGGGAATGAAGCCGGGGAGCTGTTTTTT
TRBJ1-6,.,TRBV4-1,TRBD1,CASSQQPRTGRDLPLHF,TGCGCCAGCAGCCAACAGCCCCGGACAGGGCGAGATTTACCCCTCCACTTT
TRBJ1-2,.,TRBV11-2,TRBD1,CASSSSDRGTNYGYTF,TGTGCCAGCAGCTCCTCCGACAGGGGGACTAACTATGGCTACACCTTC
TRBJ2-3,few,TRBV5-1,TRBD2,CASSFRGSGSSDTQYF,TGCGCCAGCAGCTTCCGAGGCAGCGGGAGCTCAGATACGCAGTATTTT
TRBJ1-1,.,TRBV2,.,CASSGGTAVEAFF,TGTGCCAGCAGCGGAGGGACGGCCGTTGAAGCTTTCTTT
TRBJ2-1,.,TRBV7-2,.,CASSQDSNSYNEQFF,TGTGCCAGCAGCCAGGACAGTAACTCCTACAATGAGCAGTTCTTC
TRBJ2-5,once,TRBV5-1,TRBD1,CASSLTGQGAEETQYF,TGCGCCAGCAGCTTGACGGGACAGGGGGCTGAAGAGACCCAGTACTTC
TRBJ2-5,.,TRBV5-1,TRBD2,CASSLAGPAGEQYF,TGCGCCAGCAGCTTGGCCGGCCCTGCGGGGGAGCAGTACTTC
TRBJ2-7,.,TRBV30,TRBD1,CAGQQGHLYEQYF,TGTGCCGGTCAACAGGGGCACCTCTACGAGCAGTACTTC
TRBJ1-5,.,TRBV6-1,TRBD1,CASSLTGSLNQPQHF,TGTGCCAGCAGCCTGACAGGGAGCCTCAATCAGCCCCAACATTTT
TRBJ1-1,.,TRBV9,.,CASSVGGLPTEAFF,TGTGCCAGCAGCGTAGGTGGGCTCCCCACTGAAGCTTTCTTT
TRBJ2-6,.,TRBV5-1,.,CASSLGVGGVNGANVLTF,TGCGCCAGCAGCTTGGGTGTAGGGGGAGTTAATGGGGCCAACGTCCTGACTTTC
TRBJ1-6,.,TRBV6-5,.,CASTPSGYSPLHF,TGTGCCAGCACTCCCTCAGGCTATTCACCCCTCCACTTT
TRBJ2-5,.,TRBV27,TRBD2,CASSARTSGDQETQYF,TGTGCCAGCAGTGCCCGAACTAGCGGAGACCAAGAGACCCAGTACTTC
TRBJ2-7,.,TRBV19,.,CASSTGSYEQYF,TGTGCCAGTAGTACGGGATCTTACGAGCAGTACTTC
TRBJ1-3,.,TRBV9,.,CASSVEVQGPGNTIYF,TGTGCCAGCAGCGTAGAGGTCCAGGGCCCTGGAAACACCATATATTTT
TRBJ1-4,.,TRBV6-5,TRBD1,CASSYSGTGNEKLFF,TGTGCCAGCAGTTATTCCGGGACAGGAAATGAAAAACTGTTTTTT
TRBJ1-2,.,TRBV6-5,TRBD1,CASTRGDRENYGYTF,TGTGCCAGCACCCGAGGGGACAGGGAAAACTATGGCTACACCTTC
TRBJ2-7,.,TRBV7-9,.,CASSQDYNEQYF,TGTGCCAGCAGCCAAGACTACAACGAGCAGTACTTC
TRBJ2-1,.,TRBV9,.,CASSVGPSSYNEQFF,TGTGCCAGCAGCGTCGGTCCGAGCTCCTACAATGAGCAGTTCTTC
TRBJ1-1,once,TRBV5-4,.,CASSLSPSEAFF,TGTGCCAGCAGCTTGTCCCCCTCCGAAGCTTTCTTT
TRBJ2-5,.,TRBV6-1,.,CASSEIVGRETQYF,TGTGCCAGCAGTGAAATCGTGGGGAGAGAGACCCAGTACTTC
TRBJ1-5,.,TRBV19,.,CASSIQMNQPQHF,TGTGCCAGTAGTATACAGATGAATCAGCCCCAGCATTTT
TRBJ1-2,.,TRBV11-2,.,CASSLDGRDNYGYTF,TGTGCCAGCAGCTTAGATGGTAGAGATAACTATGGCTACACCTTC
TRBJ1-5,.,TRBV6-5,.,CASIWGGQSNQPQHF,TGTGCCAGCATTTGGGGGGGGCAGAGCAATCAGCCCCAGCATTTT
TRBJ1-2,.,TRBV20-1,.,CSADDSYGYTF,TGCAGTGCCGACGACAGCTATGGCTACACCTTC
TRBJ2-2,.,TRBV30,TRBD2,CAWGGRAGANTGELFF,TGTGCCTGGGGCGGTCGGGCGGGAGCGAACACCGGGGAGCTGTTTTTT
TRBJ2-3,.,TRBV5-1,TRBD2,CASGAGTSGSTQYF,TGCGCCAGCGGAGCCGGGACTAGCGGGAGTACGCAGTATTTT
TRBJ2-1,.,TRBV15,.,CATTLRGYNEQFF,TGTGCCACGACGTTACGGGGGTACAATGAGCAGTTCTTC